This TCR beta chain was documented in a study of shared clonotypes between healthy human individuals. Overall study context: Aged between 18 and 49, the donors were a couple of women and a few men. There were three CD4 naive, three CD4 memory, two CD8 naive and one CD8 memory plates per donor. Findings of the study overall: Generation of non-shared clonotypes was less probable than generation of clonotypes shared by all four donors.

Sequencing used immunoSEQ multiplex PCR; TCRdb keeps in-frame clones, though not all of them. The repertoire consists of a few million clones, with 85% to 95% occurring once and the leading ten covering about 0.13%. Looked up from germline, CDR1 is SGHRS and CDR2 is YFSETQ. This CDR3 is built from 15 residues. With 2 bases removed from V and 0 bases from J, the gap between germline ends came to 8 bases. The count of this clone is one. The antigen is unknown. The same CDR3 is also encoded by other DNA sequences in this sample. Naive CD45RA+ and memory CD45RA-negative subsets were split from CD4+ cells. The sequenced sample was naive CD4+ T cells sorted from blood. This sample's subset: CD45RA+ positively selected. The TCR was taken from a man between 18 and 29 years old in good health. The V gene is TRBV5-1, the J gene TRBJ2-2; no clear D. The CDR3 is CASSLGPPNTGELFF. The CDR3 coding sequence is TGCGCCAGCAGCTTAGGGCCCCCGAACACCGGGGAGCTGTTTTTT.